A single sample gave rise to the 9 T cell receptor beta chains below, sequenced in a study of blood T cells in healthy people across ages (dated by TCRdb to between 2014 and 2017). Receptor libraries were prepared by 5' RACE. Sequencing took place on an Illumina HiSeq 2500. A second PCR of about 7 to 12 cycles was performed with a sample-barcoded 5' primer and a J-beta primer mix. TCRdb trimmed the raw reads at Q25, called clones with MiXCR and kept productive beta chains. Every entry covers one CDR3 protein and lists the most common genes and DNA from its rows. The sample table contains hundreds of thousands of distinct CDR3 sequences; only one count was recorded for approximately 25% of them. Just over 8.5% of the sample is in the top ten clones. These data are also associated with another study on T cells of mothers and their children.

Sequences were obtained from blood. All receptors come from a boy between 5 and 17 years old in good health.

This clonotype was recorded a few times. The V and J genes are TRBV5-1 and TRBJ2-1; 9 bases fit TRBD2. V was clipped by 0 bases and J by 8 bases; unmatched bases: 9. In germline, CDR1 is SGHRS, CDR2 YFSETQ. The CDR3 is made up of 16 amino acids. The CDR3 is CASSLAASGVADEQFF. The CDR3 nucleotides are TGCGCCAGCAGCTTGGCGGCTAGCGGGGTCGCCGATGAGCAGTTCTTC. Drawing the rest from reference TRBV5-1 and TRBJ2-1, the complete variable domain is KAGVTQTPRYLIKTRGQQVTLSCSPISGHRSVSWYQQTPGQGLQFLFEYFSETQRNKGNFPGRFSGRQFSNSRSEMNVSTLELGDSALYLCASSLAASGVADEQFFGPGTRLTVL.

Only a few counts were recorded for this clonotype. This chain joins TRBV7-2 and TRBJ2-5; TRBD2 aligns across 14 bases. The end of the DNA aligns better with TRBJ2-1, so the J call may be wrong. Germline V CDR1 and CDR2: SGHTA, FQGNSA. The CDR3 contains 15 residues. In nucleotides, the CDR3 is TGTGCCAGCAGCCGACTAGCGGGGGGGCCGGATGAGCAGTTCTTC. Protein product: CASSRLAGGPDEQFF.

The chain has TRBV5-1 and TRBJ2-1; the D is unclear. The germline gives CDR1 SGHRS, CDR2 YFSETQ. This CDR3 is built from 14 residues. The V and J ends lost 4 bases and 4 bases respectively, with 12 bases between them. The CDR3 loop reads CASSLYDRYNEQFF. CDR3 coding DNA: TGCGCCAGCAGCCTGTACGATAGGTACAATGAGCAGTTCTTC.

The chain combines TRBV4-3 with TRBJ2-2, with TRBD1 matching over 8 bases. This CDR3 is built from 16 residues. V shed 1 base, J shed 2 bases, and the junction held 3 bases outside the gene matches. Germline lookup yields CDR1 LGHNA and CDR2 YSLEER. CDR3 amino acids: CASSQGQGRNTGELFF. The CDR3 DNA reads TGCGCCAGCAGCCAAGGACAGGGGCGTAACACCGGGGAGCTGTTTTTT.

In its sample, this clonotype was seen a few times. This rearrangement joins TRBV6-5 to TRBJ1-4, with TRBD1 matching over 8 bases. The germline V gene encodes CDR1 MNHEY and CDR2 SVGAGI. V was clipped by 6 bases and J by 2 bases; unmatched bases: 5. The CDR3 runs 15 residues. In nucleotides, the CDR3 is TGTGCCAGCAGGTTTAGACAGGGGACTAATGAAAAACTGTTTTTT. The encoded protein is CASRFRQGTNEKLFF.

The CDR3 region is CATSDPGTGDSYEQYF. CDR3 in DNA: TGTGCCACCAGTGATCCCGGGACAGGGGACTCCTACGAGCAGTACTTC. The chain employs TRBV24-1 and TRBJ2-7, with 10 bases that match TRBD1. The J segment lost 0 bases and the V segment lost 3 bases, leaving 4 bases of the junction unmatched. The germline gives CDR1 KGHDR, CDR2 SFDVKD. The CDR3 is 16 amino acids.

With respect to this clonotype: One end of the junction does not line up with germline, which may come from a read error. V and J are TRBV28 and TRBJ2-3, with 10 bases aligning to TRBD1. The CDR3 runs to 15 residues. The V gene's germline CDR1 is MDHEN and CDR2 SYDVKM. The DNA of the CDR3 is TGTGCCAGCAGCCGGACAGGGGGAACCACAGATACGCAGTACTTT. Translated: CASSRTGGTTDTQYF.

The chain employs TRBV4-3 and TRBJ2-3; D is ambiguous. Germline V gene sequence: CDR1 LGHNA, CDR2 YSLEER. V lost 1 base to trimming and J lost 7 bases, with 9 bases between them. The CDR3 totals 13 residues. CDR3: CASSQVSSYTQYF. The CDR3 DNA follows: TGCGCCAGCAGCCAAGTGAGCTCCTATACGCAGTATTTT.

This clonotype was recorded a few times. The chain joins TRBV29-1 to TRBJ1-2; the D is unclear. The CDR3 consists of 14 residues. V was pared by 0 bases and J by 4 bases, with 12 bases between. From germline, CDR1 is SQVTM and CDR2 ANQGSEA. CDR3 loop: CSVEDTDPPYGYTF. The DNA of the CDR3 is TGCAGCGTTGAAGACACAGACCCCCCCTATGGCTACACCTTC. The whole variable domain, filled in from reference TRBV29-1 and TRBJ1-2, reads SAVISQKPSRDICQRGTSLTIQCQVDSQVTMMFWYRQQPGQSLTLIATANQGSEATYESGFVIDKFPISRPNLTFSTLTVSNMSPEDSSIYLCSVEDTDPPYGYTFGSGTRLTVV.